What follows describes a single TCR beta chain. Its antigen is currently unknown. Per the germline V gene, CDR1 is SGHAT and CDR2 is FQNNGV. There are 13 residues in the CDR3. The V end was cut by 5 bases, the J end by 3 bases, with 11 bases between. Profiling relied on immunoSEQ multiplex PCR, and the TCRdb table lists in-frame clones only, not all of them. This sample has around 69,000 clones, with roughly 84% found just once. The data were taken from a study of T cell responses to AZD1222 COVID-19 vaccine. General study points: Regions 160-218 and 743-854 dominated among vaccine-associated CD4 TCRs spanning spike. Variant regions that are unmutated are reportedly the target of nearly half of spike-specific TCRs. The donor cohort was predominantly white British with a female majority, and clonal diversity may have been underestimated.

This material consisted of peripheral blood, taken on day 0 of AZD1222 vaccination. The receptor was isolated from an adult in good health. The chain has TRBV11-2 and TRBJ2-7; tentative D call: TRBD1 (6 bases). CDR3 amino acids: CASSRGGSYEQYF. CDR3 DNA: TGTGCCAGCAGCCGAGGGGGTAGCTACGAGCAGTACTTC.